The T cell receptor (beta chain) described here comes from a study of cytomegalovirus exposure and HLA in healthy donors. Study-level results: CMV serostatus alone was available as immune exposure information. Later work found most CMV-associated TCR beta chains apparently HLA-restricted.

Note on this clone: Its antigen is undetermined. The same CDR3 also results from other DNA sequences found in this sample.

The CDR3 consists of 14 residues. Germline V lookup: CDR1 MNHEY, CDR2 SMNVEV (reference sequence). Trimming stripped 9 bases from V and 6 bases from J, with 18 bases between. Primers for the PCR totalled 60 Vbeta and 13 Jbeta. The assay was immunoSEQ multiplex PCR, and TCRdb's table has in-frame clones only and misses some. The sample consists of approximately 90,000 clones, less than 10% of them appearing once. The source of this sequence is a man aged 45 to 65 in good health and CMV-seronegative. The sequenced material came from PBMCs. The rearrangement links TRBV27 to TRBJ1-5, with D maybe TRBD1 (5 bases). CDR3: CASSIRRGGQPQHF. CDR3 bases: TGTGCCAGTAGCATTAGGAGGGGTGGTCAGCCCCAGCATTTT.